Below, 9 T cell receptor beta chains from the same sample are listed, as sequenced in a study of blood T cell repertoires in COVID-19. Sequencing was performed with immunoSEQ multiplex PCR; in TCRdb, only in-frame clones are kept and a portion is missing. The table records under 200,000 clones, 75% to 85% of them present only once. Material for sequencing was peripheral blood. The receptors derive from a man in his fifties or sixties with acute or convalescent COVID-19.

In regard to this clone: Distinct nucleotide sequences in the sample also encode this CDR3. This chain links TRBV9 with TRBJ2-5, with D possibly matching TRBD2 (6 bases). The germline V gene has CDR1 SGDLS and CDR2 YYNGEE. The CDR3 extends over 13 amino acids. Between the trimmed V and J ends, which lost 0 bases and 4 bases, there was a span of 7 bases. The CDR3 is CASSVVGGETQYF. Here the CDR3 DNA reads TGTGCCAGCAGCGTAGTGGGAGGAGAGACCCAGTACTTC.

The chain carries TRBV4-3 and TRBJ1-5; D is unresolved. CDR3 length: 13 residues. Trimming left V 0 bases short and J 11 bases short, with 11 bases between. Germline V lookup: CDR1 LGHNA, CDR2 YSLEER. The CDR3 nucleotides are TGCGCCAGCAGCCAAGATGTCGGGAGGGCCCAGCATTTT. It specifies CASSQDVGRAQHF.

The CDR3 DNA reads as TGTGCCACCAGCAAGGGGATGAACACTGAAGCTTTCTTT. Protein sequence: CATSKGMNTEAFF. The chain recombines TRBV15 with TRBJ1-1, with D possibly matching TRBD1 (5 bases). Between the trimmed V and J ends, which lost 4 bases and 0 bases, there was a span of 6 bases. The CDR3 contains 13 residues. Germline CDR1 LNHNV, CDR2 YYDKDF (reference sequence).

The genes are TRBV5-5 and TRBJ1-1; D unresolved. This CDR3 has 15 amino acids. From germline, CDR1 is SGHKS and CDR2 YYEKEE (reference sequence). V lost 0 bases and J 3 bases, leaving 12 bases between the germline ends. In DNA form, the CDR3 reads TGTGCCAGCAGCTTGGATCGGGCGGGTTACACTGAAGCTTTCTTT. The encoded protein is CASSLDRAGYTEAFF.

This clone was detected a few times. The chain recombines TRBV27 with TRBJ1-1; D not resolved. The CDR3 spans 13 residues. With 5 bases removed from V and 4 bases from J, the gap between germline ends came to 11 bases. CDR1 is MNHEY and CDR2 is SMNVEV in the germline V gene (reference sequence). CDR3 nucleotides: TGTGCCAGCAGTGTGTGGGGAGGCACTGAAGCTTTCTTT. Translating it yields CASSVWGGTEAFF.

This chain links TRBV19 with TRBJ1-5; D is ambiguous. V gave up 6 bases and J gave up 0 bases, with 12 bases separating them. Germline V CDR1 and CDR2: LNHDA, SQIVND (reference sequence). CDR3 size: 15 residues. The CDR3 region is CASRLLGSSNQPQHF. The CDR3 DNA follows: TGTGCCAGTAGACTACTGGGGAGTAGCAATCAGCCCCAGCATTTT.

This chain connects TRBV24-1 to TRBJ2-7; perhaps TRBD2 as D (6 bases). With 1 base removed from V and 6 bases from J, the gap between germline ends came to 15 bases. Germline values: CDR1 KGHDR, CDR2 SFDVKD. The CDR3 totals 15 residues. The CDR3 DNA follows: TGTGCCACCAGTGATTTATGGGGGGTTATAAGCGAGCAGTACTTC. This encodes CATSDLWGVISEQYF.

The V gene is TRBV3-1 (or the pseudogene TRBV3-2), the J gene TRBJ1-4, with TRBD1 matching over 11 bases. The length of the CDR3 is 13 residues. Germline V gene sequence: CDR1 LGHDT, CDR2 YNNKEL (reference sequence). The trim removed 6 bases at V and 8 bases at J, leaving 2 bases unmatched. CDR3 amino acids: CASSRTGGEKLFF. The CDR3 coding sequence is TGTGCCAGCAGTAGGACAGGGGGCGAAAAACTGTTTTTT.

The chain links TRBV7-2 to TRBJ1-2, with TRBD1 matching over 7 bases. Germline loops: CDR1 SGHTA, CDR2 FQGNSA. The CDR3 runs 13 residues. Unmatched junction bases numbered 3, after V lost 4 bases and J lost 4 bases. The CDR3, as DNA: TGTGCCAGCAGCTCCGGACAGGCCTATGGCTACACCTTC. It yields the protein CASSSGQAYGYTF.